One T cell receptor beta chain is described in this entry. The sample comes from a study of blood T cell repertoires in COVID-19. Repertoires were generated with immunoSEQ multiplex PCR, while TCRdb's copy carries only in-frame clones and drops some. The repertoire holds 200,000 to 300,000 clones, with 86% as singletons. Germline lookup yields CDR1 MNHEY and CDR2 SMNVEV (reference sequence). CDR3 length equals 15 residues. Trimming stripped 6 bases from V and 4 bases from J, with 16 bases between. The chain carries TRBV27 and TRBJ2-1; a possible D gene is TRBD2 (5 bases). The TCR comes from a woman aged 60-70 years who had recovered from COVID-19. Sequencing was performed on peripheral blood. The DNA for the CDR3 is TGTGCCAGCAGCCCTGGGAGTGAGGCGTACAATGAGCAGTTCTTC. Amino acids: CASSPGSEAYNEQFF.